This T cell receptor beta chain derives from a study of cytomegalovirus exposure and HLA in healthy donors. Study-wide results and limits: Later analysis reportedly placed an Asian-associated ancestry cluster below the roughly 630-donor mean in N-insertions. Reports indicated that the classifier achieved high specificity and sensitivity in diagnosing cytomegalovirus status. Sequencing artifact likely explains a cluster of highly shared sequence variants.

The germline gives CDR1 MGHRA, CDR2 YSYEKL. V dropped 3 bases and J dropped 0; count of bases not matched to a gene: 3. There are 17 residues in the CDR3. This clone was detected once. The antigen is not known. The PCR used 60 Vbeta and 13 Jbeta primers. Libraries were prepared by immunoSEQ multiplex PCR; TCRdb keeps only in-frame clonotypes and omits some of them. This table has around 160,000 clones, approximately 80% appearing once. The material sequenced was PBMCs. This clonotype was obtained from a woman aged 18-29 years in good health and CMV-seronegative. V gene TRBV4-1 combines with J gene TRBJ2-6, with 9 nucleotides matching TRBD2. The CDR3 region has the DNA TGCGCCAGCAGCCAGACTAGCGGAAACTCTGGGGCCAACGTCCTGACTTTC. Translation: CASSQTSGNSGANVLTF.